The 17 T cell receptor beta chains listed next were all sequenced from one sample in a study of blood T cell repertoires in COVID-19. The method was immunoSEQ multiplex PCR; TCRdb's version includes in-frame clones alone and lacks a portion of them. The sample lists around 280,000 clones; roughly 87% were seen once. What was sequenced was PBMCs or T cells enriched from blood (not recorded which). These receptors were obtained from a woman aged 35 to 49 who had recovered from COVID-19.

The chain links TRBV5-1 to TRBJ1-5; 7 bases are a match to TRBD1. The germline V gene encodes CDR1 SGHRS and CDR2 YFSETQ. The CDR3 runs 14 residues. Unmatched junction bases numbered 6, after V lost 4 bases and J lost 5 bases. CDR3 in DNA: TGCGCCAGCAGCCGGACAGGAGGGGATCAGCCCCAGCATTTT. Translation: CASSRTGGDQPQHF.

This rearrangement joins TRBV28 to TRBJ1-1; maybe TRBD1 (5 bases). The CDR3 is made up of 13 amino acids. V lost 3 bases to trimming and J lost 2 bases, with 7 bases between them. Germline CDR1 is MDHEN and CDR2 is SYDVKM. The CDR3 DNA reads as TGTGCCAGCAGTTTGACAGATAACACTGAAGCTTTCTTT. Its translation: CASSLTDNTEAFF.

This chain uses TRBV27 with TRBJ2-7, with TRBD2 matching 9 bases. Germline CDR1 and CDR2: MNHEY and SMNVEV (reference sequence). Trimming cost V 2 bases and J 3 bases; bases outside gene matches: 14. The CDR3 length is 18 residues. The CDR3 protein is CASSLRRGRALEVYEQYF. The CDR3 nucleotides are TGTGCCAGCAGTTTACGACGCGGGAGGGCCCTCGAAGTCTACGAGCAGTACTTC.

The chain couples TRBV6-5 to TRBJ1-6; no reliable D call. The CDR3 runs to 14 residues. Trimming cost V 0 bases and J 11 bases, with 11 bases left between them. CDR1 MNHEY and CDR2 SVGAGI come from the germline V gene. CDR3 amino acids: CASSYSRPQAPLHF. CDR3 nucleotide sequence: TGTGCCAGCAGTTACTCGCGACCCCAGGCACCCCTCCACTTT.

The chain combines TRBV7-2 with TRBJ2-2; 7 positions match TRBD1. V dropped 6 bases and J dropped 7; count of bases not matched to a gene: 8. CDR1 and CDR2 from the germline V gene are SGHTA and FQGNSA. CDR3 length: 14 amino acids. The CDR3 DNA reads as TGTGCCAGCAGAAAAGACAGGGTGGGCGGGGAGCTGTTTTTT. It encodes CASRKDRVGGELFF.

This rearrangement joins TRBV9 to TRBJ2-1; a possible D gene is TRBD2 (6 bases). V lost 4 bases and J lost 1, with 15 bases in between. The CDR3 loop spans 16 amino acids. Germline values: CDR1 SGDLS, CDR2 YYNGEE. The CDR3: CASSPRTNPSYNEQFF. In nucleotides, the CDR3 is TGTGCCAGCAGCCCCCGGACTAACCCATCCTACAATGAGCAGTTCTTC.

The rearrangement uses TRBV4-2 and TRBJ1-2; 10 bases map to TRBD1. The CDR3 contains 13 residues. Trimming at V came to 3 bases and at J to 8 bases, leaving 3 bases not matched to a gene. Per germline, CDR1 LGHNA and CDR2 YNFKEQ. DNA for the CDR3: TGTGCCAGCAGCCAGGGGACAGGGGACGGCTACACCTTC. Protein sequence: CASSQGTGDGYTF.

The rearrangement uses TRBV5-1 and TRBJ1-4; no clear D gene. CDR1 and CDR2 (germline): SGHRS, YFSETQ. V was shortened by 7 bases and J by 6 bases, with 13 bases between the two germline ends. The CDR3 covers 13 residues. The CDR3 sequence is CASSQADDEKLFF. CDR3 in DNA: TGCGCCAGCTCCCAGGCCGACGATGAAAAACTGTTTTTT. The whole variable domain, remainder taken from reference TRBV5-1 and TRBJ1-4, is KAGVTQTPRYLIKTRGQQVTLSCSPISGHRSVSWYQQTPGQGLQFLFEYFSETQRNKGNFPGRFSGRQFSNSRSEMNVSTLELGDSALYLCASSQADDEKLFFGSGTQLSVL.

This sequence joins TRBV2 and TRBJ2-7; D uncertain. V was shortened by 4 bases and J by 2 bases, with 6 bases between the two germline ends. The CDR3 sequence is 12 residues long. Germline CDR1 reads SNHLY; CDR2 reads FYNNEI. The CDR3 nucleotides are TGTGCCAGCAGTGTAAGAGCCTACGAGCAGTACTTC. Translated: CASSVRAYEQYF.

V and J are TRBV19 and TRBJ2-1; 9 bases agree with TRBD2. CDR1 and CDR2 (germline): LNHDA, SQIVND (reference sequence). This CDR3 has 17 amino acids. The J segment lost 5 bases and the V segment lost 0 bases, leaving 8 bases of the junction unmatched. In DNA, the CDR3 is TGTGCCAGTAGTATAGATCCCCCGGCTAGCGGGGACAATGAGCAGTTCTTC. Translation gives CASSIDPPASGDNEQFF.

The rearrangement joins TRBV10-1 to TRBJ2-3; tentatively, D is TRBD2 (6 bases). Trimming left V 6 bases short and J 6 bases short, with 22 bases between. Germline V CDR1 and CDR2: WNHNN, SYGVQD (reference sequence). The CDR3 is 16 residues long. The CDR3 DNA sequence: TGCGCCAGCAGCTATTCGCCGGGACGGGGGTTGGATACGCAGTATTTT. Its translation: CASSYSPGRGLDTQYF.

The chain links TRBV2 to TRBJ1-5; no reliable D call. Trimming cost V 7 bases and J 2 bases, with 9 bases left between them. This CDR3 has 13 residues. Germline V gives CDR1 SNHLY, CDR2 FYNNEI. The CDR3: CASTPEGNQPQHF. DNA of the CDR3: TGTGCCAGCACTCCCGAGGGCAATCAGCCCCAGCATTTT.

The rearrangement links TRBV19 to TRBJ2-1; 9 nucleotides align to TRBD1. The CDR3 consists of 16 residues. Looked up from germline, CDR1 is LNHDA and CDR2 is SQIVND (reference sequence). The V gene end was trimmed by 5 bases and the J gene end by 8 bases; junction bases not matched to a gene: 13. In nucleotides, the CDR3 is TGTGCCAGTAGTCTGGGACAGGGTCGTATGGTGGATGAGCAGTTCTTC. Its protein is CASSLGQGRMVDEQFF.

CDR3 nucleotides: TGTGCCAGCAGCCCCCGGACTAGCGGGAGGGCCTTTGGCCCGGAGACCCAGTACTTC. Translating gives CASSPRTSGRAFGPETQYF. This chain joins TRBV7-2 and TRBJ2-5, with 15 bases identical to TRBD2. After removal of 5 bases from V and 5 bases from J, the junction contained 15 bases not matched to a gene. This CDR3 contains 19 residues. Germline CDR1 reads SGHTA; CDR2 reads FQGNSA.

V gene TRBV6-5 combines with J gene TRBJ1-1, with D possibly being TRBD1 (6 bases). Trimming removed 2 bases at V and 6 bases at J, with 10 bases between. The CDR3 is 13 residues long. Germline CDR1 MNHEY, CDR2 SVGAGI. The CDR3 bases are TGTGCCAGCAGTTACGGGGGCGCCGCTGAAGCTTTCTTT. Its protein product is CASSYGGAAEAFF.

The V gene is TRBV2, the J gene TRBJ1-5; D ambiguous. The V end was cut by 0 bases, the J end by 2 bases, with 11 bases between. The germline gives CDR1 SNHLY, CDR2 FYNNEI. The CDR3 extends over 16 amino acids. The CDR3 spells CASSEAGRWGNQPQHF. The CDR3 region has the DNA TGTGCCAGCAGTGAAGCAGGCAGGTGGGGCAATCAGCCCCAGCATTTT.

V gene TRBV7-3 combines with J gene TRBJ2-5; 11 nucleotides agree with TRBD2. V lost 2 bases and J lost 4; bases outside the gene matches: 6. The CDR3 sequence is 16 residues long. Germline CDR1 and CDR2: SGHTA and FQGTGA. In DNA form, the CDR3 reads TGTGCCAGCAGCTTACTAGCGGGAGGCGGGGGAGAGACCCAGTACTTC. This sequence encodes CASSLLAGGGGETQYF.